This T cell receptor beta chain was identified during a study of metastatic and nonmetastatic thyroid tumors. Study overall: It was across blood and tumor or nodule tissue from malignant and benign thyroid patients that repertoires were compared.

Germline V gene sequence: CDR1 SGHNT, CDR2 YENEEA. This CDR3 spans 13 amino acids. V shed 3 bases and J 8 bases; nucleotides not matched to a gene: 4. Overall study findings and caveats: According to reports, the diversity of TCR beta was significantly higher in malignant thyroid tumors than in benign nodules, and this held in both blood and tumor samples.

No treatment of any kind had been given to any patient before thyroid surgery. As originally analysed: A classifier of distant metastasis in papillary thyroid cancer was built from CDR3 differences (across clinicopathological groups). TCRdb ran MiXCR on the PCR reads. The V and J calls were not made by the authors but by TCRdb's processing. The sample consists of 30,000 to 35,000 clones, under 20% of them appearing once. As regards this clone: Its antigen is currently unknown.

The receptor comes from a female donor with papillary thyroid cancer or a benign thyroid nodule (not recorded which). Some clones in this sample may be carry-over from other donors' samples. This chain joins TRBV11-3 and TRBJ2-1, with TRBD2 identical over 7 bases. Sequencing was carried out using blood. DNA of the CDR3: TGTGCCAGCAGCTTTGGCGGGAGCTATGAGCAGTTCTTC. Amino acid sequence: CASSFGGSYEQFF.